The 19 T cell receptor beta chains below were found in one sample sequenced in a study of blood T cell repertoires in COVID-19 (TCRdb year 2020). Library preparation used the immunoSEQ multiplex PCR assay. The table comes from immuneACCESS by way of TCRdb, which keeps in-frame sequences with V and J called. Part of the clones is missing from these tables; in studies checked, under half for an unresolved V gene and the rest for unknown reasons. Present in this sample are some 180,000 clones, approximately 80% of which were seen just once. The ten biggest clones cover approximately 12% of the sample. Material for sequencing was peripheral blood. The receptors come from a woman over 75 with COVID-19, enrolled during active disease.

The gene calls are TRBV28 and TRBJ2-1; 14 nucleotides match TRBD2. CDR1 and CDR2 (germline): MDHEN, SYDVKM. V lost 4 bases, J lost 0 bases, and 8 bases stayed unmatched. The CDR3 consists of 19 residues. CDR3 region: CASSSPRLAGGPSYNEQFF. CDR3 bases: TGTGCCAGCAGTTCACCAAGACTAGCGGGAGGGCCCTCCTACAATGAGCAGTTCTTC.

This clone showed up just once. V and J are TRBV20-1 and TRBJ2-7; no definite D call. The CDR3 is made up of 13 amino acids. CDR1 and CDR2 (germline): DFQATT, SNEGSKA (reference sequence). With 3 bases removed from V and 4 bases from J, the gap between germline ends came to 13 bases. DNA for the CDR3: TGCAGTGCTAGTTTCACTGTTCCGTACGAGCAGTACTTC. Translating gives CSASFTVPYEQYF.

This clone was detected a few times. The chain employs TRBV7-8 and TRBJ1-2; 11 bases line up with TRBD1. V lost 5 bases to trimming and J lost 6 bases; unmatched junction nucleotides: 11. The CDR3 consists of 16 residues. Germline values: CDR1 SGHVS, CDR2 FQNEAQ. The CDR3 nucleotides read TGTGCCAGCAGCCCCCGTCCTCCGGACAGGGGGCATGGCTACACCTTC. It encodes CASSPRPPDRGHGYTF. Complete variable domain (other parts from reference TRBV7-8 and TRBJ1-2): GAGVSQSPRYKVAKRGQDVALRCDPISGHVSLFWYQQALGQGPEFLTYFQNEAQLDKSGLPSDRFFAERPEGSVSTLKIQRTQQEDSAVYLCASSPRPPDRGHGYTFGSGTRLTVV.

This chain joins TRBV5-1 and TRBJ2-7; TRBD2 matches 7 bases. Germline CDR1 and CDR2: SGHRS and YFSETQ. Trimming cost V 0 bases and J 8 bases; bases outside gene matches: 14. This CDR3 comprises 16 residues. The CDR3: CASSLDPGTTYLKQYF. CDR3 nucleotide sequence: TGCGCCAGCAGCTTGGATCCCGGGACTACCTATTTGAAGCAGTACTTC.

This clone appeared once. The chain recombines TRBV11-2 with TRBJ1-1; D not resolved. In germline, CDR1 is SGHAT, CDR2 FQNNGV. Trimming shortened V by 5 bases and J by 0 bases, and 13 bases separated the two germline ends. The CDR3 is 15 amino acids. CDR3 loop: CASSPEGRLNTEAFF. Here the CDR3 DNA reads TGTGCCAGCAGCCCAGAGGGCAGGTTGAACACTGAAGCTTTCTTT.

There are a few counts of this clone. The CDR3 spells CASSEQEHGYTF. The CDR3 DNA follows: TGTGCCAGCAGCGAACAGGAGCATGGCTACACCTTC. V gene TRBV5-6 combines with J gene TRBJ1-2, with D perhaps matching TRBD1 (5 bases). Germline CDR1 reads SGHDT; CDR2 reads YYEEEE. The CDR3 has 12 residues. V lost 4 bases to trimming and J lost 6 bases, with 10 bases between them.

To note about this clone: Compared with germline, one end of the junction differs, possibly owing to a read error. The rearrangement joins TRBV27 to TRBJ1-2, with 8 positions matching TRBD1. The CDR3 spans 15 residues. Germline V gene sequence: CDR1 MNHEY, CDR2 SMNVEV (reference sequence). CDR3 bases: TGTGCCGGCAGCGCCGGACAGGGAGGTGGCTATGGCTACACCTTC. Amino acids: CAGSAGQGGGYGYTF.

The chain uses TRBV5-1 and TRBJ2-1; 10 bases match TRBD2. V was clipped by 0 bases and J by 4 bases; unmatched bases: 4. Germline V gene lookup returns CDR1 SGHRS and CDR2 YFSETQ. This CDR3 region has 16 residues. CDR3 loop: CASSLVAGGGYNEQFF. CDR3 bases: TGCGCCAGCAGCTTGGTAGCGGGAGGCGGATACAATGAGCAGTTCTTC.

The CDR3 bases are TGTGCCAGCAGTGCCACAGGGGCCTCGAAGGCCAACGTCCTGACTTTC. Its protein is CASSATGASKANVLTF. The chain couples TRBV28 to TRBJ2-6, with TRBD1 matching over 7 bases. Trimming removed 5 bases from V and 6 bases from J; junction bases left unmatched: 10. Germline V gene data show CDR1 as MDHEN and CDR2 as SYDVKM. The CDR3 is made up of 16 amino acids.

This chain joins TRBV5-8 and TRBJ1-1; D is ambiguous. Germline lookup yields CDR1 SGHTS and CDR2 YDEGEE. With 4 bases removed from V and 6 bases from J, the gap between germline ends came to 10 bases. CDR3 length: 12 residues. DNA of the CDR3: TGTGCCAGCAGCCTCCTCGTAGCTGAAGCTTTCTTT. Translation: CASSLLVAEAFF.

This chain uses TRBV13 with TRBJ2-7; perhaps TRBD1 as D (5 bases). Per the germline V gene, CDR1 is PRHDT and CDR2 is FYEKMQ (reference sequence). The CDR3 spans 12 residues. Trimming cost V 0 bases and J 6 bases, with 6 bases left between them. The CDR3 coding sequence is TGTGCCAGCAGCTTAGGGACAGCCGAGCAGTACTTC. Its protein is CASSLGTAEQYF.

V and J are TRBV24-1 and TRBJ2-5; 9 bases fit TRBD2. The CDR3 spans 16 residues. Germline lookup yields CDR1 KGHDR and CDR2 SFDVKD. V shed 3 bases, J shed 2 bases, and the junction held 6 bases outside the gene matches. Written as DNA, the CDR3 is TGTGCCACCAGTGATCCCCAGCTAGCGGGGCAAGAGACCCAGTACTTC. This codes for CATSDPQLAGQETQYF.

The CDR3 sequence is CATSDLKGGGASNGYTF. CDR3 nucleotides: TGTGCCACCAGTGATTTGAAAGGGGGGGGCGCGAGTAATGGCTACACCTTC. V and J are TRBV24-1 and TRBJ1-2; TRBD1 might be the D (6 bases). V lost 0 bases, J lost 6 bases, and 19 bases lay in between. CDR3 length: 17 amino acids. The germline gives CDR1 KGHDR, CDR2 SFDVKD.

DNA for the CDR3: TGTGCCAGTAGTATGACGGGGAAGGGGGAAAATCCTGAAGCTTTCTTT. Translation: CASSMTGKGENPEAFF. The chain carries TRBV19 and TRBJ1-1; perhaps TRBD1 as D (6 bases). The germline gives CDR1 LNHDA, CDR2 SQIVND (reference sequence). This CDR3 has 16 residues. V dropped 3 bases and J dropped 6 bases, with 20 bases sitting between them.

The chain combines TRBV7-9 with TRBJ1-2; 9 bases agree with TRBD1. This CDR3 spans 15 amino acids. V trimming: 0 bases; J trimming: 2 bases; junction bases outside the gene matches: 1. Germline values: CDR1 SEHNR, CDR2 FQNEAQ (reference sequence). In nucleotides, the CDR3 is TGTGCCAGCAGCTTAGCAGGACAGGGGAACTATGGCTACACCTTC. It yields the protein CASSLAGQGNYGYTF.

The rearrangement joins TRBV6-5 to TRBJ1-2; maybe TRBD1 (5 bases). Trimming cost V 5 bases and J 4 bases, with 14 bases left between them. Germline V gives CDR1 MNHEY, CDR2 SVGAGI. CDR3 length: 14 amino acids. The CDR3 DNA is TGTGCCAGCAGTCCACTCCGGGGGACCTATGGCTACACCTTC. Translated: CASSPLRGTYGYTF.

The chain links TRBV19 to TRBJ2-2; D may be TRBD2 (5 bases). The germline V gene has CDR1 LNHDA and CDR2 SQIVND (reference sequence). Trimming took off 7 bases at V and 6 bases at J, with 15 bases between the two ends. There are 14 residues in the CDR3. CDR3 protein: CASTRGLYAGELFF. Here the CDR3 DNA reads TGTGCCAGTACCCGAGGGCTCTACGCCGGGGAGCTGTTTTTT.

This clone was observed a single time. This chain joins TRBV19 and TRBJ2-1, with TRBD1 matching over 7 bases. V lost 9 bases, J lost 9 bases, and 11 bases stayed unmatched. Germline V lookup: CDR1 LNHDA, CDR2 SQIVND (reference sequence). The CDR3 has 13 amino acids. The DNA of the CDR3 is TGTGCCAGCCTCCAAGTAGGGGGCGTTGAGCAGTTCTTC. Translation gives CASLQVGGVEQFF.

The chain has TRBV2 and TRBJ2-7, with 8 positions matching TRBD2. Germline CDR1 reads SNHLY; CDR2 reads FYNNEI. The CDR3 has 15 residues. The junction had 7 bases not matched to a gene; V was cut back by 4 bases and J by 2 bases. CDR3 in amino acids: CASSGGAGAPYEQYF. DNA of the CDR3: TGTGCCAGCAGTGGCGGAGCGGGGGCCCCCTACGAGCAGTACTTC.